This T cell receptor (beta chain) is from a study of identical twins. V lost 7 bases and J lost 2, with 12 bases in between. This CDR3 is 13 amino acids long. The V gene's germline CDR1 is MNHEY and CDR2 SVGEGT. A universal primer site was created by template switching, with the cDNA bearing unique molecular identifiers. TCRdb re-called the 5' RACE reads through MiXCR, storing one row per CDR3 protein. This sample has fewer than 500,000 distinct CDR3 sequences, with 20% to 30% found just once. Study observations and caveats: Findings came from cross-sectional statistics, without long-term follow-up of donors. Out-of-frame TCR alpha sharing observed in monozygotic twins exceeded model estimates.

Notes on this clonotype: Its antigen is unidentified.

The data also belong to a second study, concerning T cells expressing NK-cell markers. Turning to that study: In sorted CD3+CD56+NKG2C+, CD3+CD56+NKG2C- and CD3+CD56-NKG2C+ T cells, TCR beta repertoires were obtained.

This TCR was recovered from a woman younger than 35 in good health. The chain combines TRBV6-2 or TRBV6-3 with TRBJ2-7; D is uncertain. The sequenced sample consisted of CD4+ T cells sorted from blood. The CDR3 region has the DNA TGTGCCAGCACTGCTACTGAGGCCTACGAGCAGTACTTC. Protein sequence: CASTATEAYEQYF.